Given below is one T cell receptor (beta chain) in context. Its antigen is not identified. This CDR3 region has 15 residues. V trimming: 8 bases; J trimming: 2 bases; junction bases outside the gene matches: 8. CDR1 is MNHNY, CDR2 SVGAGI, per germline (reference sequence). Template switching added a universal primer binding site, and final cDNA carried unique molecular identifiers. TCRdb used MiXCR to reprocess the 5' RACE reads, holding one entry per CDR3 protein. The sample lists 1.5 million to 2 million distinct CDR3 sequences; 32% were seen once. This record belongs to a study of identical twins. Broader study findings: In cord blood, abundant beta clonotypes had fewer insertions; memory showed no trend.

This rearrangement joins TRBV6-6 to TRBJ2-1; 8 nucleotides match TRBD2. Sequencing input: cord blood. The receptor was derived from a newborn girl in good health. CDR3 amino acids: CASGPSGRAYNEQFF. The DNA for the CDR3 is TGTGCCAGCGGGCCTAGCGGGCGCGCCTACAATGAGCAGTTCTTC.